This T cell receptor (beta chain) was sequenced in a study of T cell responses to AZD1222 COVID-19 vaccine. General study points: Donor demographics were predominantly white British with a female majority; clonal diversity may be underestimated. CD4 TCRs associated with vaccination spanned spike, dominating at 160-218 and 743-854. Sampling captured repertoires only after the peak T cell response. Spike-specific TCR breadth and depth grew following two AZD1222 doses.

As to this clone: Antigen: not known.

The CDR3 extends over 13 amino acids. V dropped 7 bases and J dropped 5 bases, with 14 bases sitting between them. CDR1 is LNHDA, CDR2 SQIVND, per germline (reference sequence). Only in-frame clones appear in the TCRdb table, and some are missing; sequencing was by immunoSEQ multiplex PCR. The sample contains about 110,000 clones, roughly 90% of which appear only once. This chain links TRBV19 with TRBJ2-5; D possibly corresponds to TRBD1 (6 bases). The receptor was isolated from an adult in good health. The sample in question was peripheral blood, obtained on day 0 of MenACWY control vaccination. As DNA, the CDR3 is TGTGCCAGTACAGGGGCGCCGCGGGAGACCCAGTACTTC. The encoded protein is CASTGAPRETQYF.